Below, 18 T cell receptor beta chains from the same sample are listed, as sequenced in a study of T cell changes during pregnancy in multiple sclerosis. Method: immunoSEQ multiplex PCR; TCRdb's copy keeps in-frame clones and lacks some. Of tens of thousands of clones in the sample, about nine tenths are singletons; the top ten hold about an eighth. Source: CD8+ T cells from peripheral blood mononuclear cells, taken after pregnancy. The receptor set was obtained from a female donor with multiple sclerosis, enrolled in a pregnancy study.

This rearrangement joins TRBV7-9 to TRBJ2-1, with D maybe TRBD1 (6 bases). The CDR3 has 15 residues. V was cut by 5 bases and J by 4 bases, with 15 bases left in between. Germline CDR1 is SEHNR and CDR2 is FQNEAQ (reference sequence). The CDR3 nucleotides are TGTGCCAGCAGCCCACCGGGACAACCTTACAATGAGCAGTTCTTC. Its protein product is CASSPPGQPYNEQFF.

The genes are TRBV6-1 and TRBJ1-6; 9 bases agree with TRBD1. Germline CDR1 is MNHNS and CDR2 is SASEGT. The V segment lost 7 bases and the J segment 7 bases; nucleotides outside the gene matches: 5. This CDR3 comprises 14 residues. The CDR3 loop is CASNGDRDNSPLHF. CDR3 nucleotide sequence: TGTGCCAGCAATGGGGACAGGGACAATTCACCCCTCCACTTT.

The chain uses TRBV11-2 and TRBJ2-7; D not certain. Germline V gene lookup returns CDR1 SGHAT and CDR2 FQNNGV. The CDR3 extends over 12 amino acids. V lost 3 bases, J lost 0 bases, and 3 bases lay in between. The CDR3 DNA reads TGTGCCAGCAGCTTTTACTCCTACGAGCAGTACTTC. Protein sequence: CASSFYSYEQYF.

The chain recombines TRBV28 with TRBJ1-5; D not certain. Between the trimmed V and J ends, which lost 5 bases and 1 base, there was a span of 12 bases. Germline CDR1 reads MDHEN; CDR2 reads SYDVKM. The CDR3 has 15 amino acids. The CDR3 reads CASSTEGWSNQPQHF. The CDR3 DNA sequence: TGTGCCAGCAGTACGGAGGGTTGGAGCAATCAGCCCCAGCATTTT.

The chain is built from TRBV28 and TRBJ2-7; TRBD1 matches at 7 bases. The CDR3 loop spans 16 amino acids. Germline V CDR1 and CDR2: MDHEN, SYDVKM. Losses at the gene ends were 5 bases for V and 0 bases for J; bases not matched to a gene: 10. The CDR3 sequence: CASSDRVGTRSYEQYF. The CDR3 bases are TGTGCCAGCAGTGACAGGGTTGGGACCCGCTCCTACGAGCAGTACTTC.

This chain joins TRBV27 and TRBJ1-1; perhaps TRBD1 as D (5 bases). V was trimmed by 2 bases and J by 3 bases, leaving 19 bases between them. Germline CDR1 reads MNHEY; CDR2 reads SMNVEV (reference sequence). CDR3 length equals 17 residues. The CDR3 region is CASSLGRQGGGDTEAFF. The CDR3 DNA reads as TGTGCCAGCAGTTTAGGGAGGCAGGGTGGGGGGGACACTGAAGCTTTCTTT.

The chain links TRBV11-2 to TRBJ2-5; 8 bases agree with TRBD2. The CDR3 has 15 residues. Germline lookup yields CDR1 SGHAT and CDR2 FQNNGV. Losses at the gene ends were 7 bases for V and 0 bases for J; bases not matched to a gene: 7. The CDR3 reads CASNLAGWYQETQYF. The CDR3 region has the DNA TGTGCCAGCAACCTAGCGGGCTGGTACCAAGAGACCCAGTACTTC.

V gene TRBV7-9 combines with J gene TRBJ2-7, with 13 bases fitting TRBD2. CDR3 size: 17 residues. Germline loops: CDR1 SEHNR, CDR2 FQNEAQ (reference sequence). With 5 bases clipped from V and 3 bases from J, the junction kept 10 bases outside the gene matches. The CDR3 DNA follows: TGTGCCAGCAGCCAGGCCTCAACTAGCGGGAGGGACTACGAGCAGTACTTC. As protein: CASSQASTSGRDYEQYF.

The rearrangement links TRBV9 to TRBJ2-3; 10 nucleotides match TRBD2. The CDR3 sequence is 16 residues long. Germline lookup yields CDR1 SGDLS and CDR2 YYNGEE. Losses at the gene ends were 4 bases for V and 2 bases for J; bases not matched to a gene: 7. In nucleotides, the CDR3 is TGTGCCAGCAGCTACCGGAGCGGGAGGGCCACAGATACGCAGTATTTT. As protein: CASSYRSGRATDTQYF.

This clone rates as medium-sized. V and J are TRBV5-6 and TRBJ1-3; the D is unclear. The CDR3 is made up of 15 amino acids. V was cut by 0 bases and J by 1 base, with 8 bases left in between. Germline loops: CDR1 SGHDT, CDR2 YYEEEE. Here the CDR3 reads CASSLGVISGNTIYF. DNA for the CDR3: TGTGCCAGCAGCTTGGGAGTAATATCTGGAAACACCATATATTTT.

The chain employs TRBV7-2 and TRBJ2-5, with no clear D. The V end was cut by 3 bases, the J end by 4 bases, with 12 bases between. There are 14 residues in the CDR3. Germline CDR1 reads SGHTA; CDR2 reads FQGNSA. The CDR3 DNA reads TGTGCCAGCAGCTTCCGTTTACACAGAGAGACCCAGTACTTC. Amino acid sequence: CASSFRLHRETQYF. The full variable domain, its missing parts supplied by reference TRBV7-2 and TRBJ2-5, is GAGVSQSPSNKVTEKGKDVELRCDPISGHTALYWYRQSLGQGLEFLIYFQGNSAPDKSGLPSDRFSAERTGGSVSTLTIQRTQQEDSAVYLCASSFRLHRETQYFGPGTRLLVL.

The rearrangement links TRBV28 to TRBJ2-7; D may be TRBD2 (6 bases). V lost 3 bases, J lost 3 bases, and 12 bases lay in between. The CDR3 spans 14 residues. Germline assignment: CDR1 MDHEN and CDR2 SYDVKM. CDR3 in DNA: TGTGCCAGCAGTTTTGGGCGGGGAGGCTACGAGCAGTACTTC. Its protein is CASSFGRGGYEQYF.

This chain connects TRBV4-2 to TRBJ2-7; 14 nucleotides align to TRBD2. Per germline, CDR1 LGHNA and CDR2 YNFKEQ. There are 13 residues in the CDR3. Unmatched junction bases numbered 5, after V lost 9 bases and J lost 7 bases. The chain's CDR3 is CASGTSGSGEQYF. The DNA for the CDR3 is TGTGCCAGTGGGACTAGCGGGAGTGGTGAGCAGTACTTC.

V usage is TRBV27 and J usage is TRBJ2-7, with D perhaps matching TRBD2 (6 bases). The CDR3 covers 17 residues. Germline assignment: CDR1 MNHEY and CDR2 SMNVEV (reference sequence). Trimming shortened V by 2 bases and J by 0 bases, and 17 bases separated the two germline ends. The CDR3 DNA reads TGTGCCAGCAGTTTAGGGGCTAGCGCAATGGCCTCCTACGAGCAGTACTTC. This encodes CASSLGASAMASYEQYF.

CDR3 bases: TGTGCCAGCAGCCTCGACAGGGGTACGCAGTATTTT. Translated: CASSLDRGTQYF. The V call is TRBV7-2, the J call TRBJ2-3; 8 bases agree with TRBD1. Germline CDR1 is SGHTA and CDR2 is FQGNSA. This CDR3 has 12 amino acids. The trim removed 5 bases at V and 8 bases at J, leaving 3 bases unmatched. Full variable domain (rest looked up from reference TRBV7-2 and TRBJ2-3): GAGVSQSPSNKVTEKGKDVELRCDPISGHTALYWYRQSLGQGLEFLIYFQGNSAPDKSGLPSDRFSAERTGGSVSTLTIQRTQQEDSAVYLCASSLDRGTQYFGPGTRLTVL.

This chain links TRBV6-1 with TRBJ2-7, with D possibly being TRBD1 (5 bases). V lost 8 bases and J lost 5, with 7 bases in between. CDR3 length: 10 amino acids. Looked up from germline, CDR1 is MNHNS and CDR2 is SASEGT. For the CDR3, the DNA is TGTGCCAGCGGGGCGAACGAGCAGTACTTC. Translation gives CASGANEQYF.

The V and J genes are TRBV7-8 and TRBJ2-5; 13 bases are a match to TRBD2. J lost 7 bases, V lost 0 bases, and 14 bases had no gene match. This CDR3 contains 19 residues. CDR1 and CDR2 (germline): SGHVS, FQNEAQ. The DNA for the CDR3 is TGTGCCAGCAGCTTAGCGGGCGGCACTAGCGGGAGGGCCGGTGGGACCCAGTACTTC. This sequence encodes CASSLAGGTSGRAGGTQYF. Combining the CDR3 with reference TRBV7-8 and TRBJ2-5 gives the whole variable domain GAGVSQSPRYKVAKRGQDVALRCDPISGHVSLFWYQQALGQGPEFLTYFQNEAQLDKSGLPSDRFFAERPEGSVSTLKIQRTQQEDSAVYLCASSLAGGTSGRAGGTQYFGPGTRLLVL.

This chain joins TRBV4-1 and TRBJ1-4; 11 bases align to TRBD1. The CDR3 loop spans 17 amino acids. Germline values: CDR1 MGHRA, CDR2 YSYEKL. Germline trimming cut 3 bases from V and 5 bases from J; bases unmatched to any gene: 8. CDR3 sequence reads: CASSQMGQGVPNEKLFF. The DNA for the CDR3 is TGCGCCAGCAGCCAGATGGGACAGGGGGTTCCGAATGAAAAACTGTTTTTT.